Sequencing of this TCR beta chain was carried out in a study of T cell responses to AZD1222 COVID-19 vaccine. Study-level findings and limits: Samples come after the peak T cell response, not at day 14. Possibly, clonal diversity was underestimated; donors were largely white British and included more females.

This clone was counted only a few times. What it binds is unknown. Profiled with immunoSEQ multiplex PCR; TCRdb holds only in-frame clones, not every one. The data contain under 200,000 clones, approximately 92% of them singletons. From germline, CDR1 is MNHEY and CDR2 SVGAGI. The CDR3 contains 11 residues. V lost 6 bases and J 7 bases, leaving 6 bases between the germline ends. V is TRBV6-5 and J is TRBJ1-4; the D is unclear. The specimen was peripheral blood, collected on day 0 of AZD1222 vaccination. The sequence was collected from an adult in good health. The CDR3 coding sequence is TGTGCCAGCAGCTGGGGTGAAAAACTGTTTTTT. Its protein is CASSWGEKLFF.